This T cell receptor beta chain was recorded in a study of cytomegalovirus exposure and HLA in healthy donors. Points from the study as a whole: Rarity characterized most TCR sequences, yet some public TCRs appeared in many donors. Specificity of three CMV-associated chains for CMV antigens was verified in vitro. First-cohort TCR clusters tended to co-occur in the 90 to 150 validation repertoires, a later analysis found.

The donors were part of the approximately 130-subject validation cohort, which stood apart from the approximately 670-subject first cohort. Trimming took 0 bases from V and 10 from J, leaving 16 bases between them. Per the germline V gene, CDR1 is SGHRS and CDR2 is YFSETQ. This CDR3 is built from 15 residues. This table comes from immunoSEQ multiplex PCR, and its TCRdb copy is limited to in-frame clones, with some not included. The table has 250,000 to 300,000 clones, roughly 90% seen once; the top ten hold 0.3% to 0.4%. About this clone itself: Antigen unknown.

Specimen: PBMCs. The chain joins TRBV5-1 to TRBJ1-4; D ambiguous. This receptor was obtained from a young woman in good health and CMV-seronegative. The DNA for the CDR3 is TGCGCCAGCAGCTTGGCGGTAGACCCTCCGGGAAAACTGTTTTTT. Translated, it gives CASSLAVDPPGKLFF.